This T cell receptor beta chain stems from a study of blood T cell repertoires in COVID-19. Study context: PBMCs, B-cell-depleted T cells, or T cells provided the cDNA or gDNA that made up the material.

The study recruited people aged roughly 18 to 95 years across about two dozen US areas. Participants' reported clinical history set cohort assignment. All recovered Cohort 3 donors got two negative PCRs, got clearance, or saw symptom resolution. Libraries were prepared by immunoSEQ multiplex PCR; TCRdb keeps only in-frame clonotypes and omits some of them. The sample contains approximately 310,000 clones, around 90% of which appear only once. The CDR3 consists of 16 residues. With V trimmed by 4 bases and J by 4 bases, 10 bases remained unmatched. From germline, CDR1 is SGDLS and CDR2 YYNGEE. This TCR came from a man in his 60s who had recovered from COVID-19. Sequenced sample: PBMCs or T cells enriched from blood (not recorded which). The V gene is TRBV9, the J gene TRBJ1-2; TRBD1 agrees at 10 bases. The CDR3, as DNA: TGTGCCAGCAGCCTCACCGGGACAGGGGCTCTCTATGGCTACACCTTC. Protein sequence: CASSLTGTGALYGYTF.